The 25 T cell receptor beta chains presented below share a single source sample, sequenced in a study of T cells after yellow fever vaccination. Via MiXCR, TCRdb re-called the 5' RACE reads, giving one row per CDR3 protein. The table has 150,000 to 200,000 distinct CDR3 sequences, more than 9.5% seen once. Sequences were derived from CD8+ T cells sorted from PBMCs, sampled 15 days after the yellow fever booster vaccination. These receptors were collected from a man between 18 and 29 years old who received the YFV17D yellow fever vaccine.

The chain recombines TRBV25-1 with TRBJ2-7; D perhaps matches TRBD1 (5 bases). The length of the CDR3 is 14 residues. With 4 bases removed from V and 2 bases from J, the gap between germline ends came to 12 bases. The V gene's germline CDR1 is MGHDK and CDR2 SYGVNS. Here the CDR3 DNA reads TGTGCCAGCAGTGTAGAGCACAGGACCTACGAGCAGTACGTC. Translating it yields CASSVEHRTYEQYV.

This clonotype was seen many times. The rearrangement links TRBV4-2 to TRBJ2-7, with 10 bases lining up with TRBD2. The CDR3 has 16 residues. V dropped 0 bases and J dropped 0; count of bases not matched to a gene: 2. Germline lookup yields CDR1 LGHNA and CDR2 YNFKEQ. CDR3 residues: CASSQDPSGSSYEQYV. The CDR3 nucleotides read TGTGCCAGCAGCCAAGATCCTAGCGGGAGCTCCTACGAGCAGTACGTC.

V usage is TRBV4-3 and J usage is TRBJ2-1; no firm D call. The V gene's germline CDR1 is LGHNA and CDR2 YSLEER. The V and J ends lost 0 bases and 6 bases respectively, with 18 bases between them. The CDR3 is made up of 17 amino acids. The chain's CDR3 is CASSQDTGSPSGNEQFF. CDR3 nucleotide sequence: TGCGCCAGCAGCCAAGATACGGGCAGTCCCTCGGGCAATGAGCAGTTCTTC.

The chain couples TRBV19 to TRBJ2-1; D gene ambiguous. Germline values: CDR1 LNHDA, CDR2 SQIVND (reference sequence). There are 14 residues in the CDR3. With 4 bases removed from V and 4 bases from J, the gap between germline ends came to 11 bases. The CDR3 DNA follows: TGTGCCAGTAGTACTCGGACCCAATACAATGAGCAGTTCTTC. Its translation: CASSTRTQYNEQFF. The variable domain in full, with the rest retrieved from reference TRBV19 and TRBJ2-1, is DGGITQSPKYLFRKEGQNVTLSCEQNLNHDAMYWYRQDPGQGLRLIYYSQIVNDFQKGDIAEGYSVSREKKESFPLTVTSAQKNPTAFYLCASSTRTQYNEQFFGPGTRLTVL.

This clonotype came up a few times. This chain links TRBV6-2 or TRBV6-3 with TRBJ2-7, with 10 bases matching TRBD1. Germline loops: CDR1 MNHEY, CDR2 SVGEGT. With V trimmed by 3 bases and J by 3 bases, 5 bases remained unmatched. The CDR3 length is 15 residues. The chain's CDR3 is CASSYGTGEFYEQYF. The CDR3 nucleotides are TGTGCCAGCAGTTATGGGACAGGGGAATTCTACGAGCAGTACTTC.

The DNA of the CDR3 is TGTGCCAGCAGCGTAGGGAGCGGGGGGGCCGGTCTGTACTTC. Translating it yields CASSVGSGGAGLYF. This chain links TRBV9 with TRBJ2-5; 10 nucleotides align to TRBD2. With V trimmed by 0 bases and J by 13 bases, 9 bases remained unmatched. Germline V gives CDR1 SGDLS, CDR2 YYNGEE. The length of the CDR3 is 14 residues.

This clonotype has ten or more counts. The rearrangement joins TRBV29-1 to TRBJ2-1, with 7 bases fitting TRBD1. Trimming took 7 bases from V and 0 from J; bases not matched to a gene: 3. Germline loops: CDR1 SQVTM, CDR2 ANQGSEA. CDR3 size: 13 residues. The CDR3 here is CSARQGSYNEQFF. The CDR3 coding sequence is TGCAGCGCCCGACAGGGCTCCTACAATGAGCAGTTCTTC.

CDR3 DNA sequence: TGCAGCGTTGAACACAGGGCGCTACTTGGAAACACCATATATTTT. Encoded protein: CSVEHRALLGNTIYF. The J gene is TRBJ1-3, the V gene TRBV29-1; weak D call: TRBD1 (6 bases). V shed 2 bases and J shed 3 bases, with 14 bases lying between them. Looked up from germline, CDR1 is SQVTM and CDR2 is ANQGSEA. The CDR3 is made up of 15 amino acids.

This chain uses TRBV6-6 with TRBJ2-7; 7 nucleotides match TRBD2. The CDR3 covers 12 residues. Looked up from germline, CDR1 is MNHNY and CDR2 is SVGAGI (reference sequence). Germline trimming cut 3 bases from V and 6 bases from J; bases unmatched to any gene: 2. CDR3 sequence reads: CASSYAGVEQYV. In nucleotides, the CDR3 is TGTGCCAGCAGTTATGCGGGAGTCGAGCAGTACGTC.

CDR3 region: CATSRDPTGETQYF. The CDR3 nucleotides are TGTGCCACCAGCAGAGACCCTACGGGGGAGACCCAGTACTTC. This chain uses TRBV15 with TRBJ2-5, with a possible D match to TRBD2 (5 bases). The CDR3 covers 14 residues. Trimming pared 0 bases from V and 5 bases from J, leaving 10 bases between. In germline, CDR1 is LNHNV, CDR2 YYDKDF (reference sequence).

This clonotype was detected ten times or more. The V and J genes are TRBV4-1 and TRBJ2-3; D is undetermined. Germline CDR1 and CDR2: MGHRA and YSYEKL. The CDR3 runs 14 residues. The V end lost 1 base, the J end lost 1 base, and 6 bases lay between the germline ends. The CDR3 DNA is TGCGCCAGCAGCCAAGGTCCAGGCACAGATACGCAGTATTTT. Translating gives CASSQGPGTDTQYF.

Comment on this clonotype: One end of the junction fails to match germline, which may point to a read error. This chain uses TRBV7-2 with TRBJ2-5; tentative D call: TRBD2 (7 bases). There are 11 residues in the CDR3. Germline V gene sequence: CDR1 SGHTA, CDR2 FQGNSA. For the CDR3, the DNA is TGTGCCAGCAGCAACGGGGGGCCTGAAAACTTC. Its protein product is CASSNGGPENF.

CDR3 nucleotide sequence: TGTGCCAGCAGCTTAGGTGCGGGTTTCTACAATGAGCAGTTCTTC. Translated, it gives CASSLGAGFYNEQFF. This chain joins TRBV7-3 and TRBJ2-1, with a tentative D call TRBD2 (5 bases). The CDR3 runs 15 residues. The germline V gene encodes CDR1 SGHTA and CDR2 FQGTGA. V lost 2 bases, J lost 3 bases, and 11 bases lay in between.

The table lists this clonotype with a few counts. This sequence joins TRBV18 and TRBJ2-7; D tentatively reads TRBD1 or TRBD2 (5 bases each). V was cut by 0 bases and J by 5 bases, with 5 bases left in between. The CDR3 consists of 12 residues. Germline V gene data show CDR1 as KGHSH and CDR2 as LQKENI. CDR3 nucleotide sequence: TGTGCCAGCTCACCACCGGGGGACGAGCAGTACTTC. Translating it yields CASSPPGDEQYF. Variable domain in full (rest from reference TRBV18 and TRBJ2-7): NAGVMQNPRHLVRRRGQEARLRCSPMKGHSHVYWYRQLPEEGLKFMVYLQKENIIDESGMPKERFSAEFPKEGPSILRIQQVVRGDSAAYFCASSPPGDEQYFGPGTRLTVT.

This clonotype came up a few times. V gene TRBV7-8 combines with J gene TRBJ1-2; a weak D match, TRBD1 (6 bases). The V end was cut by 1 base, the J end by 7 bases, with 19 bases between. The CDR3 extends over 16 amino acids. Germline CDR1 reads SGHVS; CDR2 reads FQNEAQ. The CDR3 loop is CASSLDRSGGHAGYTF. The DNA for the CDR3 is TGTGCCAGCAGCTTAGACAGGTCGGGGGGCCACGCTGGCTACACCTTC.

The genes are TRBV6-2 or TRBV6-3 and TRBJ2-7; D unresolved. V lost 11 bases and J 6 bases, leaving 14 bases between the germline ends. Germline lookup yields CDR1 MNHEY and CDR2 SVGEGT. The CDR3 loop spans 11 amino acids. The CDR3 here is CALGPGSEQYF. CDR3 sequence (DNA): TGTGCCCTTGGCCCAGGAAGCGAGCAGTACTTC.

The table lists this clonotype with a few counts. The chain recombines TRBV24-1 with TRBJ2-2; D remains unclear. Between the trimmed V and J ends, which lost 7 bases and 3 bases, there was a span of 8 bases. The CDR3 extends over 13 amino acids. Germline V gene sequence: CDR1 KGHDR, CDR2 SFDVKD. CDR3 nucleotide sequence: TGTGCCACCAGAACCCCGGACACCGGGGAGCTGTTTTTT. Translating gives CATRTPDTGELFF.

This clonotype turned up a few times. The CDR3 DNA reads as TGTGCCATCAGTGAGTCTGAGGGACAGCCTCCCTATGGCTACACCTTC. Translation gives CAISESEGQPPYGYTF. The gene calls are TRBV10-3 and TRBJ1-2; 7 bases match TRBD1. The junction had 8 bases not matched to a gene; V was cut back by 0 bases and J by 4 bases. Per the germline V gene, CDR1 is ENHRY and CDR2 is SYGVKD. This CDR3 is built from 16 residues.

This clonotype was counted ten times or more. CDR3: CSANAIRGVGIRHNEQFF. CDR3 DNA: TGCAGTGCTAACGCTATTCGGGGGGTAGGGATCAGGCACAATGAGCAGTTCTTC. The gene calls are TRBV20-1 and TRBJ2-1, with 7 bases identical to TRBD2. J was trimmed by 5 bases and V by 4 bases; bases with no gene match: 20. The CDR3 runs 18 residues. CDR1 and CDR2 from the germline V gene are DFQATT and SNEGSKA (reference sequence).

The chain has TRBV5-6 and TRBJ1-5, with unresolved D. Germline V gene sequence: CDR1 SGHDT, CDR2 YYEEEE. V lost 1 base, J lost 6 bases, and 5 bases lay in between. CDR3 length: 12 amino acids. This CDR3 is CASSLHAQPQHF. In DNA form, the CDR3 reads TGTGCCAGCAGCTTGCACGCTCAGCCCCAGCATTTT.

This clonotype has more than one count but fewer than ten. The chain has TRBV20-1 and TRBJ1-1; 9 nucleotides align to TRBD1. J lost 6 bases, V lost 3 bases, and 5 bases had no gene match. CDR1 and CDR2 (germline): DFQATT, SNEGSKA (reference sequence). This CDR3 has 13 residues. The CDR3 here is CSARSDRGAEAFF. Here the CDR3 DNA reads TGCAGTGCTAGGTCGGACAGGGGTGCTGAAGCTTTCTTT.

This chain joins TRBV28 and TRBJ2-1, with D maybe TRBD1 (5 bases). CDR3 length: 16 residues. The germline V gene encodes CDR1 MDHEN and CDR2 SYDVKM. V lost 7 bases and J lost 1, with 17 bases in between. CDR3 amino acids: CASTKLPAGSYNEQFF. CDR3 DNA sequence: TGTGCCAGCACCAAACTCCCGGCAGGGTCCTACAATGAGCAGTTCTTC.

In its sample, this clonotype was seen a few times. Germline is not matched at one junction end, which may reflect a read error. The chain uses TRBV4-2 and TRBJ1-2; D gene unclear. Germline CDR1 reads LGHNA; CDR2 reads YNFKEQ. The CDR3 contains 15 residues. The CDR3 nucleotides are TGCGCCAGCAGCCAAGTTGGGCAGCTAGCACATGGCTACACCTTC. Translation gives CASSQVGQLAHGYTF.

This clonotype was counted a few times. V gene TRBV5-6 combines with J gene TRBJ1-1; D ambiguous. Germline V gene sequence: CDR1 SGHDT, CDR2 YYEEEE. CDR3 size: 16 residues. Trimming took 3 bases from V and 0 from J, leaving 15 bases between them. The CDR3 nucleotides are TGTGCCAGCAGCTCCCGGGTGGCAGGTCTGAACACTGAAGCTTTCTTT. This encodes CASSSRVAGLNTEAFF.

This clonotype has a handful of counts. The chain uses TRBV6-5 and TRBJ2-7; D perhaps matches TRBD2 (6 bases). Germline V gene lookup returns CDR1 MNHEY and CDR2 SVGAGI. The CDR3 runs to 14 residues. V shed 0 bases and J shed 3 bases, with 9 bases lying between them. Here the CDR3 DNA reads TGTGCCAGCAGTTACTCTGGGGGGATCTACGAGCAGTACTTC. It encodes CASSYSGGIYEQYF.